The sequence of this TCR beta chain was determined in a study of blood T cell repertoires in COVID-19. Study-wide context: PBMCs, B-cell-depleted T cells, or T cells were the source of the cDNA or gDNA that made up the material.

Original processing notes: Scientists estimated how many nucleated cells there were by amplifying reference gene primers. Sequencing was performed with immunoSEQ multiplex PCR; in TCRdb, only in-frame clones are kept and a portion is missing. D and trimming come from the DNA, and the V and J calls and clone size come from that table. The data show 150,000 to 200,000 clones, 75% to 95% seen once. V lost 1 base to trimming and J lost 6 bases, with 10 bases between them. Germline V gene sequence: CDR1 SNHLY, CDR2 FYNNEI. This CDR3 spans 13 amino acids. The rearrangement joins TRBV2 to TRBJ2-7; D is undetermined. The sequenced material came from peripheral blood. The clonotype comes from a man in his forties or fifties with acute or convalescent COVID-19. The CDR3 bases are TGTGCCAGCAGTGAAGGCCAGGTTCTCGAGCAGTACTTC. Amino acid sequence: CASSEGQVLEQYF.